The present T cell receptor (beta chain) was sequenced within a study of metastatic and nonmetastatic thyroid tumors. Turning to the study itself: Peripheral blood and tumor or nodule samples from malignant and benign thyroid patients were compared. Regarding the study as a whole: A significant increase in TCR beta diversity was reportedly seen in malignant thyroid tumors relative to benign nodules, in blood and tumor.

None of the patients had undergone any treatment ahead of thyroid surgery. Comment on this clone: Its antigen is undetermined. One end of the junction fails to match germline, which may point to a read error.

In the source study's methods: A distant-metastasis classifier for papillary thyroid cancer was built using CDR3 differences across clinicopathological groups. TCRdb re-called the PCR reads via MiXCR. TCRdb's processing, not the authors' own work, is the source of the V and J calls. The sample has 20,000 to 25,000 clones, around 10% seen once. The CDR3 has 15 amino acids. Germline values: CDR1 SNHLY, CDR2 FYNNEI. The receptor's source is a female donor with papillary thyroid cancer or a benign thyroid nodule (not recorded which). Some clones in this sample may be carry-over from other donors' samples. The sample was blood. The V and J genes are TRBV2 and TRBJ2-1, with 12 positions matching TRBD2. The chain's CDR3 is CASSWLAGGLNEQLF. In DNA, the CDR3 is TGTGCCAGCAGTTGGCTAGCGGGGGGGCTAAATGAGCAGCTCTTC.